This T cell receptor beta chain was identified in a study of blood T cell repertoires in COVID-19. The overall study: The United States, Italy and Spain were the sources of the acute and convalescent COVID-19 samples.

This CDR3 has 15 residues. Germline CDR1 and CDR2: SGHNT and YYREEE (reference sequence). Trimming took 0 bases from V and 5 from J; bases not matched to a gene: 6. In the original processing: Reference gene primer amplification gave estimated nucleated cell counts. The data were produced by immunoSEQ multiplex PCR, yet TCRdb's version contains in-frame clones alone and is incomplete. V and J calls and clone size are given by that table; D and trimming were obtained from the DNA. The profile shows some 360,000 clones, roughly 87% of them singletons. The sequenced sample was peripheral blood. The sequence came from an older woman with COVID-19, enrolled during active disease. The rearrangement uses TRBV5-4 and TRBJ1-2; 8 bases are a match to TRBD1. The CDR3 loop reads CASSLDAGQVYGYTF. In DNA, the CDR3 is TGTGCCAGCAGCTTGGACGCGGGACAGGTTTATGGCTACACCTTC.